Reported below is one T cell receptor (beta chain). The sample is drawn from a study of OX40 agonist ivuxolimab in advanced cancers. Data came from immunoSEQ multiplex PCR; TCRdb stores just in-frame clones and leaves some out. Among about 77,000 clones listed, around 87% were seen once. Losses at the gene ends were 3 bases for V and 5 bases for J; bases not matched to a gene: 12. The germline CDR1 and CDR2 sequences are GTSNPN and SVGIG (reference sequence). This CDR3 is 18 amino acids long. This clonotype was obtained from an adult with an advanced solid tumor such as melanoma, head and neck, liver or kidney cancer. V is TRBV30 and J is TRBJ2-1, with 14 nucleotides matching TRBD2. This material consisted of CD4+ or CD8+ T cells sorted from blood, taken in a trial of the OX40 agonist ivuxolimab. Here the CDR3 reads CAWSRLAGGPGGNNEQFF. The CDR3 DNA reads as TGTGCCTGGAGCAGACTAGCGGGAGGGCCGGGAGGTAACAATGAGCAGTTCTTC.